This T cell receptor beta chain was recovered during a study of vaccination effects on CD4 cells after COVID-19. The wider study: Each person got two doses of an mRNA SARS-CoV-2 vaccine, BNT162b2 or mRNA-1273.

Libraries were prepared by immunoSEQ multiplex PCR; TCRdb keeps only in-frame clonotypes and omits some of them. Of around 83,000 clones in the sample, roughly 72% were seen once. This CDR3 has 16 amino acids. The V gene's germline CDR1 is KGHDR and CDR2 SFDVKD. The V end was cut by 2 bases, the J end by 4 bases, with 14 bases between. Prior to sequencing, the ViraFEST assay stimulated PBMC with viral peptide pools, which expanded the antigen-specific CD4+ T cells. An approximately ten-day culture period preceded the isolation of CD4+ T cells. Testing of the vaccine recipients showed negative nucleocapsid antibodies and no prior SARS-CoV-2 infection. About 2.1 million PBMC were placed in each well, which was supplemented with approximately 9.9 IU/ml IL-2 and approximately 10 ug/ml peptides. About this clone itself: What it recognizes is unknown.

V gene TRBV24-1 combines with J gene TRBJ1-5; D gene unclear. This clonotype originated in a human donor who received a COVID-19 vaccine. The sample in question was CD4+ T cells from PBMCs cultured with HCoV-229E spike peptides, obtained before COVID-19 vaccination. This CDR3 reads CATSDSARTSNQPQHF. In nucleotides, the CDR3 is TGTGCCACCAGTGATTCCGCCCGGACGTCAAATCAGCCCCAGCATTTT.